This is a list of T cell receptor beta chains from one sample in a study of shared clonotypes between healthy human individuals. Method: immunoSEQ multiplex PCR; TCRdb's copy keeps in-frame clones and lacks some. Of millions of clones listed, about 92% were seen once; the top ten hold roughly 0.13%. The sequenced sample consisted of naive CD4+ T cells sorted from blood. Receptors were obtained from a man aged 18 to 29 in good health. Both conserved end residues are part of each CDR3. The order of the fields is J gene, D gene, V gene, CDR3 protein, CDR3 DNA. D genes are given only for firm matches.

>TRBJ2-6|.|TRBV2
CASSWERPRNSGANVLTF
TGTGCCAGCAGTTGGGAGCGGCCGCGTAACTCTGGGGCCAACGTCCTGACTTTC
>TRBJ2-1|TRBD2|TRBV11-3
CAKGRRRGLLLSSYNEQFF
TGTGCCAAAGGACGGAGGCGGGGACTACTTTTAAGCTCCTACAATGAGCAGTTCTTC
>TRBJ2-1|TRBD2|TRBV5-4
CASSLVAGGYNEQFF
TGTGCCAGCAGCTTGGTAGCGGGGGGCTACAATGAGCAGTTCTTC
>TRBJ2-5|.|TRBV18
CASSLLQGETQYF
TGTGCCAGCTCACTATTACAGGGAGAGACCCAGTACTTC
>TRBJ1-3|.|TRBV18
CASSPPIGQNSGNTIYF
TGTGCCAGCTCACCGCCAATCGGACAGAACTCTGGAAACACCATATATTTT
>TRBJ1-1|.|TRBV18
CASSPPPGTGAEAFF
TGTGCCAGCTCACCACCGCCAGGGACGGGCGCTGAAGCTTTCTTT
>TRBJ2-1|TRBD2|TRBV10-3
CAISPGTSGYNEQFF
TGTGCCATCAGTCCCGGGACTAGCGGATACAATGAGCAGTTCTTC
>TRBJ1-2|.|TRBV28
CASSPRDSPEAGYTF
TGTGCCAGCAGTCCTCGCGACAGCCCCGAGGCTGGCTACACCTTC
>TRBJ1-4|TRBD1|TRBV5-6
CASSHRDRQATNEKLFF
TGTGCCAGCAGCCACCGGGACAGACAAGCAACTAATGAAAAACTGTTTTTT
>TRBJ2-2|TRBD1|TRBV28
CASSSTGTATGELFF
TGTGCCAGCAGTTCCACCGGGACAGCCACCGGGGAGCTGTTTTTT
>TRBJ2-5|.|TRBV19
CASSSSGQETQYF
TGTGCCAGTAGTTCCTCCGGCCAAGAGACCCAGTACTTC
>TRBJ2-3|TRBD2|TRBV18
CASSSGISDTQYF
TGTGCCAGCTCTAGCGGGATTTCAGATACGCAGTATTTT
>TRBJ1-1|.|TRBV7-9
CASSLGTAEAFF
TGTGCCAGCAGCTTAGGAACAGCTGAAGCTTTCTTT
>TRBJ1-1|.|TRBV7-9
CASSSHSLSGTEAFF
TGTGCCAGCAGCTCACACTCTCTCTCGGGCACTGAAGCTTTCTTT